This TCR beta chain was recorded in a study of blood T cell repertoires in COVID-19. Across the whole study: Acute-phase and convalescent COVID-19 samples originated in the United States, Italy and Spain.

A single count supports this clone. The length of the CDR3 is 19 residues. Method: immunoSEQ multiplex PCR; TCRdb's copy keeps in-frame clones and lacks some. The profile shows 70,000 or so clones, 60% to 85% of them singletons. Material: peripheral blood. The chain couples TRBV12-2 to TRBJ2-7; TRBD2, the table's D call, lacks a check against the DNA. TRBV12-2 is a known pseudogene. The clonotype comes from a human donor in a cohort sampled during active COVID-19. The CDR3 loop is CASRLARLAGVALSYEQYF. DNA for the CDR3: TGTGCAAGTCGCTTAGCCAGATTAGCGGGAGTCGCACTTTCCTACGAGCAGTACTTC.